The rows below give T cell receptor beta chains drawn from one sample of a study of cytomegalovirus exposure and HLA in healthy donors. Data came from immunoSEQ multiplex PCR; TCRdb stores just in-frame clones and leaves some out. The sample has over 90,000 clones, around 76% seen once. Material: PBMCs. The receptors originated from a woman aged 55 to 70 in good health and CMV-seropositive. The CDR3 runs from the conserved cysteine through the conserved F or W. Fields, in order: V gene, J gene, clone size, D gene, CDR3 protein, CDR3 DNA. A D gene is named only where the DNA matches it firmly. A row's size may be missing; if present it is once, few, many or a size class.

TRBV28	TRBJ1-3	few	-	CASSQALDSASSGNTIYF	TGTGCCAGCAGCCAAGCGCTGGACAGCGCGAGCTCTGGAAACACCATATATTTT
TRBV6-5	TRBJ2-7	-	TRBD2	CASSGLAGVYEQYF	TGTGCCAGCTCCGGACTAGCGGGAGTATACGAGCAGTACTTC
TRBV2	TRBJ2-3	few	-	CASSELTGDTQYF	TGTGCCAGCAGTGAGCTTACAGGCGATACGCAGTATTTT
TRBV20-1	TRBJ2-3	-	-	CSVFDTQYF	TGCAGTGTATTCGATACGCAGTATTTT
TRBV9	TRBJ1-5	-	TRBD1	CASSVEGGSNQPQHF	TGTGCCAGCAGCGTAGAAGGGGGCAGCAATCAGCCCCAGCATTTT
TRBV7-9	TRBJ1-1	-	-	CSSGGKGTEAFF	TGTTCCAGCGGGGGGAAAGGGACTGAAGCTTTCTTT
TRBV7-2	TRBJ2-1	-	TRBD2	CASSFGGTSGTNEQFF	TGTGCCAGCAGCTTTGGAGGGACTAGCGGGACCAATGAGCAGTTCTTC
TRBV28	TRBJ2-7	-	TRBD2	CASSRPGLAGYEQYF	TGTGCCAGCAGTCGCCCCGGACTAGCGGGCTACGAGCAGTACTTC
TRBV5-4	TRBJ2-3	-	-	CASSRTDTDTQYF	TGTGCCAGCAGCCGAACAGACACAGATACGCAGTATTTT
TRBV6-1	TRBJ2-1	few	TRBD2	CASRLAGANEQFF	TGTGCCAGCCGACTAGCGGGAGCCAATGAGCAGTTCTTC
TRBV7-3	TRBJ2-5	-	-	CASSPSGRQETQYF	TGTGCCAGCAGCCCCTCAGGGAGGCAAGAGACCCAGTACTTC